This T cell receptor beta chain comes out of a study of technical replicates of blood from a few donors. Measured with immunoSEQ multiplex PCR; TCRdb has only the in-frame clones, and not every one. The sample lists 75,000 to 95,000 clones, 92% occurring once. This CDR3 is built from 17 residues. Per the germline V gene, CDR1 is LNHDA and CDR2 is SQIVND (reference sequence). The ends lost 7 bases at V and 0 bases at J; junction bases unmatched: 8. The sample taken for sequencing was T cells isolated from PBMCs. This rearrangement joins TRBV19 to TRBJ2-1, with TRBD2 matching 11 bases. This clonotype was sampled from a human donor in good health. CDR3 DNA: TGTGCCAGTAAGGTGGTAGCGGGGGGGAGCTCCTACAATGAGCAGTTCTTC. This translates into CASKVVAGGSSYNEQFF.